The entry below describes one T cell receptor (beta chain). The data stem from a study of blood T cell repertoires in COVID-19. Across the study: The United States, Italy and Spain were the sources of the acute and convalescent COVID-19 samples. T cells, B-cell-depleted T cells, or PBMCs supplied cDNA or gDNA.

Original data processing: Amplification with reference gene primers provided the estimates of nucleated cell counts. Sequencing used immunoSEQ multiplex PCR; TCRdb keeps in-frame clones, though not all of them. From that table come the V and J calls and clone size; the DNA was used to work out D and trimming. The table has about 200,000 clones, about 88% seen once; the top ten hold roughly a sixth. The Seattle patients, enrolled during active infection, were followed longitudinally. The origin of this receptor is a man in his fifties with COVID-19, enrolled during active disease. Source material: peripheral blood.

The CDR3, as DNA: TGTGCCAGCAGTTTTTCACAGCTCTACGAGCAGTACTTC. Translated: CASSFSQLYEQYF. This chain links TRBV12-3 or TRBV12-4 with TRBJ2-7; D is ambiguous. The CDR3 extends over 13 amino acids. The ends were cut back, 3 bases at V and 3 bases at J, with 9 bases in the middle.